Listed here are 16 T cell receptor beta chains from one sample, sequenced in a study of cytomegalovirus exposure and HLA in healthy donors. Primers included in the PCR were 60 Vbeta and 13 Jbeta primers. TCRdb's copy holds only in-frame clones and misses some; the assay was immunoSEQ multiplex PCR. The data hold about 160,000 clones, with around 82% observed a single time. Sequencing used PBMCs. The origin of the receptors is a man aged 30 to 45 in good health and CMV-seronegative.

The rearrangement joins TRBV4-1 to TRBJ2-7; TRBD2 matches at 10 bases. The CDR3 extends over 15 amino acids. V lost 2 bases, J lost 4 bases, and 5 bases stayed unmatched. Per the germline V gene, CDR1 is MGHRA and CDR2 is YSYEKL. CDR3 DNA: TGCGCCAGCAGCCAACGACTAGCGGGTTCATACGAGCAGTACTTC. Protein product: CASSQRLAGSYEQYF.

The chain recombines TRBV7-8 with TRBJ2-5; 9 bases are shared with TRBD1. The tail of the sequence fits TRBJ2-7 better, so the J call may be wrong. Germline V CDR1 and CDR2: SGHVS, FQNEAQ. The CDR3 extends over 15 amino acids. The CDR3 bases are TGTGCCAGCAGCCCCCGGACAGGGGAGTACTACGAGCAGTACTTC. It codes for CASSPRTGEYYEQYF.

Remarks on this clone: Other DNA sequences from this sample encode an identical CDR3 as well. J is TRBJ2-7 and V is TRBV5-1; maybe TRBD2 (6 bases). V lost 2 bases, J lost 3 bases, and 12 bases lay in between. CDR1 is SGHRS and CDR2 is YFSETQ in the germline V gene. This CDR3 has 14 residues. CDR3 sequence: CASSFGTPNYEQYF. The CDR3 nucleotides read TGCGCCAGCAGCTTCGGGACTCCAAACTACGAGCAGTACTTC. Combining the CDR3 with reference TRBV5-1 and TRBJ2-7 gives the whole variable domain KAGVTQTPRYLIKTRGQQVTLSCSPISGHRSVSWYQQTPGQGLQFLFEYFSETQRNKGNFPGRFSGRQFSNSRSEMNVSTLELGDSALYLCASSFGTPNYEQYFGPGTRLTVT.

The V and J genes are TRBV11-3 and TRBJ2-1; D might be TRBD2 (6 bases). Germline CDR1 SGHNT, CDR2 YENEEA. The CDR3 length is 15 residues. Trimming removed 5 bases from V and 8 bases from J, with 19 bases in between. CDR3 protein: CASSPAGRNLDEQFF. The CDR3 DNA reads as TGTGCCAGCAGCCCTGCGGGGCGAAATCTGGATGAGCAGTTCTTC.

This clone has only a few counts. This sequence joins TRBV7-9 and TRBJ2-3; no clear D gene. The CDR3 loop spans 12 amino acids. Germline V gene lookup returns CDR1 SEHNR and CDR2 FQNEAQ (reference sequence). The germline V and J ends were trimmed by 2 bases and 6 bases, with 6 bases remaining between them. CDR3 amino acids: CASSLTRDTQYF. CDR3 in DNA: TGTGCCAGCAGCTTAACCAGGGATACGCAGTATTTT. The whole variable domain, remainder taken from reference TRBV7-9 and TRBJ2-3, is DTGVSQNPRHKITKRGQNVTFRCDPISEHNRLYWYRQTLGQGPEFLTYFQNEAQLEKSRLLSDRFSAERPKGSFSTLEIQRTEQGDSAMYLCASSLTRDTQYFGPGTRLTVL.

The V call is TRBV7-8, the J call TRBJ2-7; TRBD2 aligns across 9 bases. The V gene's germline CDR1 is SGHVS and CDR2 FQNEAQ. Trimming took 5 bases from V and 3 from J; bases not matched to a gene: 17. The CDR3 runs 18 residues. The CDR3 coding sequence is TGTGCCAGCAGCCACACCCGACTGGCGGGAGGGGGGGACTACGAGCAGTACTTC. The encoded protein is CASSHTRLAGGGDYEQYF.

The rearrangement uses TRBV10-3 and TRBJ2-1; TRBD2 might be the D (5 bases). The CDR3 runs to 13 residues. CDR1 ENHRY and CDR2 SYGVKD come from the germline V gene. Trimming took off 6 bases at V and 9 bases at J, with 15 bases between the two ends. The CDR3 spells CAIRDHSGVEQFF. CDR3 coding DNA: TGTGCCATCAGGGATCACTCCGGGGTTGAGCAGTTCTTC.

The V call is TRBV5-5, the J call TRBJ1-2; 7 bases are a match to TRBD1. Trimming removed 0 bases from V and 5 bases from J; junction bases left unmatched: 13. The CDR3 is 17 amino acids. CDR1 is SGHKS, CDR2 YYEKEE, per germline (reference sequence). The DNA for the CDR3 is TGTGCCAGCAGCTTGGAATTTCGGACAGGCCCGGGGTATGGCTACACCTTC. Translated, it gives CASSLEFRTGPGYGYTF.

The V and J genes are TRBV13 and TRBJ1-2, with D possibly matching TRBD1 (5 bases). CDR3 size: 15 residues. Germline-derived CDR1 and CDR2 are PRHDT and FYEKMQ (reference sequence). The ends were cut back, 8 bases at V and 3 bases at J, with 19 bases in the middle. For the CDR3, the DNA is TGTGCCAGCCTTTCATCCGGGGGATCCCACTATGGCTACACCTTC. This sequence encodes CASLSSGGSHYGYTF. Combining the CDR3 with reference TRBV13 and TRBJ1-2 gives the whole variable domain AAGVIQSPRHLIKEKRETATLKCYPIPRHDTVYWYQQGPGQDPQFLISFYEKMQSDKGSIPDRFSAQQFSDYHSELNMSSLELGDSALYFCASLSSGGSHYGYTFGSGTRLTVV.

J is TRBJ1-4 and V is TRBV25-1; D is perhaps TRBD1 (6 bases). CDR3 length: 14 amino acids. Trimming shortened V by 5 bases and J by 8 bases, and 15 bases separated the two germline ends. Germline CDR1 is MGHDK and CDR2 is SYGVNS. The CDR3 DNA reads TGTGCCAGCAGTTCAACAGGGAGTTGGGAAAAACTGTTTTTT. Encoded protein: CASSSTGSWEKLFF.

This clone appeared a single time. V is TRBV5-5 and J is TRBJ1-3; D is uncertain. This CDR3 has 14 amino acids. Deletions cut 4 bases from V and 0 bases from J, with 8 bases between. Per the germline V gene, CDR1 is SGHKS and CDR2 is YYEKEE (reference sequence). DNA of the CDR3: TGTGCCAGCAGCCGCGAGAGCTCTGGAAACACCATATATTTT. It codes for CASSRESSGNTIYF.

The V call is TRBV4-3, the J call TRBJ2-7; TRBD1 is a possible D gene (7 bases). The CDR3 is made up of 16 amino acids. Germline CDR1 and CDR2: LGHNA and YSLEER. The V end was cut by 0 bases, the J end by 3 bases, with 15 bases between. CDR3 DNA sequence: TGCGCCAGCAGCCAAGAATATCAGGGGGGATACTACGAGCAGTACTTC. Its translation is CASSQEYQGGYYEQYF.

This rearrangement joins TRBV27 to TRBJ2-5, with unresolved D. The germline gives CDR1 MNHEY, CDR2 SMNVEV (reference sequence). This CDR3 is 13 amino acids long. Trimming stripped 2 bases from V and 2 bases from J, with 6 bases between. DNA of the CDR3: TGTGCCAGCAGTTTACAGATACAAGAGACCCAGTACTTC. This encodes CASSLQIQETQYF.

The rearrangement uses TRBV5-5 and TRBJ2-7, with TRBD1 matching over 9 bases. This CDR3 has 14 amino acids. In germline, CDR1 is SGHKS, CDR2 YYEKEE (reference sequence). V shed 2 bases, J shed 7 bases, and the junction held 7 bases outside the gene matches. The chain's CDR3 is CASSLDRGGPEQYF. In DNA, the CDR3 is TGTGCCAGCAGCTTAGACAGGGGGGGACCTGAGCAGTACTTC.

CDR3 in DNA: TGTGCCATGGGACAGGGGACCCACACTGAAGCTTTCTTT. Its protein product is CAMGQGTHTEAFF. The V gene is TRBV10-3, the J gene TRBJ1-1, with 10 bases identical to TRBD1. V lost 9 bases and J lost 3; bases outside the gene matches: 4. The CDR3 totals 13 residues. CDR1 and CDR2 from the germline V gene are ENHRY and SYGVKD.

There are a few counts of this clone. The chain uses TRBV27 and TRBJ1-5; 10 bases match TRBD1. The length of the CDR3 is 14 residues. In germline, CDR1 is MNHEY, CDR2 SMNVEV (reference sequence). With 6 bases clipped from V and 6 bases from J, the junction kept 5 bases outside the gene matches. CDR3 region: CASRRRDRGQPQHF. As DNA, the CDR3 is TGTGCCAGCAGACGGCGGGACAGGGGTCAGCCCCAGCATTTT.